This TCR beta chain was retrieved from a study of shared T cell receptors in the human thymus. The assay was immunoSEQ multiplex PCR, and TCRdb's table has in-frame clones only and misses some. The sample consists of approximately 760,000 clones, 70% to 90% of them appearing once. This same sample was also part of a study on human thymus T cells.

The receptor was derived from a girl under three years old with a congenital heart defect. The sequenced sample consisted of thymocytes.

CDR3 sequence: CATSRRRQIVNTEAFF. For the CDR3, the DNA is TGTGCCACCAGCCGCCGACGACAGATAGTAAACACTGAAGCTTTCTTT. The chain combines TRBV15 with TRBJ1-1; possible D gene TRBD1, 5 bases. Germline-derived CDR1 and CDR2 are LNHNV and YYDKDF (reference sequence). Between the trimmed V and J ends, which lost 5 bases and 2 bases, there was a span of 18 bases. This CDR3 region has 16 residues.